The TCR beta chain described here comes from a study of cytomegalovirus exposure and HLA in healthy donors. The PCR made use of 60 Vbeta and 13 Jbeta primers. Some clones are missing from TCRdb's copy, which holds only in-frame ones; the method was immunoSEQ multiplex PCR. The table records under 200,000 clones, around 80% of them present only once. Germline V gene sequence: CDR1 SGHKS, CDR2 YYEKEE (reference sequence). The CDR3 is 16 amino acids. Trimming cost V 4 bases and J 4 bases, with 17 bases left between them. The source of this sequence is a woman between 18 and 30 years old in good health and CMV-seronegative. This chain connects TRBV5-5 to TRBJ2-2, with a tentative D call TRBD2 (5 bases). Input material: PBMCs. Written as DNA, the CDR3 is TGTGCCAGCAGCCCACTAGAGGGAGCCGTCACCGGGGAGCTGTTTTTT. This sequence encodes CASSPLEGAVTGELFF.